What follows describes a single T cell receptor (beta chain). Based on its abundance in the sample, this clone is medium-sized (0.01 to 0.1%). The clone's antigen remains unknown. No clone much larger than this one lies a single base away; base qualities are absent. Cut back by 2 bases and 11 bases, the V and J ends lie 10 bases apart. The CDR3, from cysteine to phenylalanine, totals 13 residues. The retained sequence is limited to the CDR3, 39 bases, with the frame set at the first base. CDR1 and CDR2 were assigned from the germline V gene as MDHEN and SYDVKM. The trial excluded patients who had a history of autoimmune disease or were on systemic immunosuppression. Peripheral blood for TCR sequencing was collected from all dose cohorts at baseline, on cycle 4 day 1, and on cycle 7 day 1. Samples came from an open-label, multicenter, first-in-human phase I dose-escalation trial of ivuxolimab. Adults with locally advanced or metastatic head and neck squamous cell, hepatocellular, melanoma or renal cell carcinoma were enrolled in the trial. Before TCR sequencing, CD4+ and CD8+ T cells were separately sorted from peripheral blood.

For sequencing of the TCRbeta CDR3 region, genomic DNA was extracted from the sorted cells. TCRbeta CDR3 regions were sequenced using the immunoSEQ Assay. In TCRdb, the immuneACCESS table is reduced to in-frame sequences with V and J assigned. These tables do not hold every clone; where another copy was compared, an unresolved V gene accounts for under half, and the others remain unexplained. This sample has around 29,000 clones in its table, and roughly 86% of those were observed once. Around 18% of the sample is held by the ten biggest clonotypes. These data come from a study of OX40 agonist ivuxolimab in advanced cancers. As for the study more broadly: The costimulatory receptor OX40 (CD134) was targeted by ivuxolimab, a fully human IgG2 agonistic monoclonal antibody. Partial responses occurred in three dose-escalation patients, of whom one had hepatocellular carcinoma and two had cutaneous melanoma. Patients were allowed to have had prior anti-PD-1, anti-PD-L1 or anti-CTLA-4 therapy, and 40% to 45% of the dose-escalation patients had been treated with checkpoint inhibitors. In the dose-escalation cohort, around four fifths of patients were male, and the mean age was approximately 55 years, with a range of roughly 20 to 79. Of the 50 or so patients in dose escalation, some 20 had hepatocellular carcinoma, around 15 had melanoma, 9 had renal cell carcinoma and 9 had head and neck cancer. The paper covers the monotherapy dose-escalation part of the phase I ivuxolimab trial, which included N ≈ 57 patients. Peripheral TCRbeta sequencing aimed to test whether ivuxolimab altered TCR sequence diversity and caused clonal T-cell expansion. Intravenous ivuxolimab was administered to patients every 2 weeks at six dose levels: 0.01, 0.1, 0.3, 1.5, 3 and 10 mg/kg.

Findings and caveats that apply to the study as a whole: Clonal expansion of both CD4+ and CD8+ blood T cells was observed from baseline to week 6 at doses 0.1 to 3.0 mg/kg. In the 0.1-3.0 mg/kg groups, partial responders had among the lowest normalized peripheral clonal expansion, particularly in CD8+ T cells. On average, CD8+ T cells showed more expanded clones than CD4+ T cells after ivuxolimab. Low levels of normalized T-cell clonal expansion were also seen in some patients who did not respond. Which antigens the clonally expanded peripheral T cells were specific for was not determined.

The sequence derives from an adult with an advanced solid tumor such as melanoma, head and neck, liver or kidney cancer. Sequences were derived from CD4+ or CD8+ T cells sorted from blood, sampled in a trial of the OX40 agonist ivuxolimab. The chain links TRBV28 with TRBJ1-6, with the D gene uncertain. The CDR3 is CASSLTAETPLHF. In nucleotides, the sequence is TGTGCCAGCAGTTTAACGGCTGAGACACCCCTCCACTTT.